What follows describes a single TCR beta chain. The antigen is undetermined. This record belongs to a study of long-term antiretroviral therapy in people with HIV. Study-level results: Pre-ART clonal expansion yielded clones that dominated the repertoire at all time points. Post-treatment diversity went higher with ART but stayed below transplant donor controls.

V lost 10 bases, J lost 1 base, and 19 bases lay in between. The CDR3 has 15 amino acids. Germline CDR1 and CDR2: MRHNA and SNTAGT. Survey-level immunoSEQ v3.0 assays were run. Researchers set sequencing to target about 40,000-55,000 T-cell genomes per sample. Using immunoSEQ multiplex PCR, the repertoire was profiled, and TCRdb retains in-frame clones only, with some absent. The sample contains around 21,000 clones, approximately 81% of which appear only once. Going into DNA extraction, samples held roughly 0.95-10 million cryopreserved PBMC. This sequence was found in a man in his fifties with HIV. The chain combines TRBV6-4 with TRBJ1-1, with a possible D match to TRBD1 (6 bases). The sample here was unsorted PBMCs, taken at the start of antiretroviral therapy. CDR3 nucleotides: TGTGCCACAAAACCGGGGGCGAAAGGGAACACTGAAGCTTTCTTT. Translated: CATKPGAKGNTEAFF.